Listed below are T cell receptor beta chains from one sample, sequenced in a study of radiotherapy plus CTLA-4 blockade in lung cancer. Clones were read by immunoSEQ multiplex PCR, and TCRdb kept only the in-frame ones, dropping some. This sample has more than 90,000 clones, with 80% to 85% found just once. Here the sequenced sample was peripheral blood, taken from a patient treated with radiotherapy plus ipilimumab. These TCRs come from a human donor with non-small cell lung cancer that progressed on radiotherapy plus ipilimumab. The CDR3 runs from the conserved cysteine through the conserved F or W. The order of the fields is J gene, clone size, D gene, V gene, CDR3 protein, CDR3 DNA. D genes are given only for firm matches. Expanded clones get a size class; other rows say once, few or many, or leave the size out.

J gene: TRBJ2-7; clone size: NA; D gene: NA; V gene: TRBV5-1; CDR3 protein: CASRGLSTGEQYF; CDR3 DNA: TGCGCCAGCAGGGGTCTATCCACGGGGGAGCAGTACTTC
J gene: TRBJ2-3; clone size: NA; D gene: TRBD2; V gene: TRBV27; CDR3 protein: CASSLRLAETDTQYF; CDR3 DNA: TGTGCCAGCAGTTTACGACTAGCGGAGACAGATACGCAGTATTTT
J gene: TRBJ1-4; clone size: NA; D gene: NA; V gene: TRBV6-1; CDR3 protein: CASRWQRTEKLFF; CDR3 DNA: TGTGCCAGCCGGTGGCAGCGAACTGAAAAACTGTTTTTT
J gene: TRBJ2-1; clone size: NA; D gene: NA; V gene: TRBV7-9; CDR3 protein: CASSNADGSDNEQFF; CDR3 DNA: TGTGCCAGCAGCAACGCCGACGGGAGTGACAATGAGCAGTTCTTC
J gene: TRBJ1-1; clone size: NA; D gene: TRBD1; V gene: TRBV4-2; CDR3 protein: CASSQDPPTGYTEAFF; CDR3 DNA: TGTGCCAGCAGCCAAGATCCCCCGACAGGGTACACTGAAGCTTTCTTT
J gene: TRBJ1-4; clone size: NA; D gene: NA; V gene: TRBV12-2; CDR3 protein: CASRLVCRDRNEKLFF; CDR3 DNA: TGTGCAAGTCGCTTAGTGTGCCGGGACAGAAACGAAAAACTGTTTTTT
J gene: TRBJ2-7; clone size: NA; D gene: NA; V gene: TRBV6-1; CDR3 protein: CASSGARPSSYEQYF; CDR3 DNA: TGTGCCAGCAGTGGCGCAAGGCCAAGCTCCTACGAGCAGTACTTC
J gene: TRBJ1-1; clone size: NA; D gene: NA; V gene: TRBV19; CDR3 protein: CASSILGMNTEAFF; CDR3 DNA: TGTGCCAGTAGTATTTTGGGGATGAACACTGAAGCTTTCTTT
J gene: TRBJ2-2; clone size: NA; D gene: TRBD1; V gene: TRBV9; CDR3 protein: CASSMTGAVGELFF; CDR3 DNA: TGTGCCAGCAGCATGACAGGGGCAGTCGGGGAGCTGTTTTTT
J gene: TRBJ2-7; clone size: NA; D gene: NA; V gene: TRBV28; CDR3 protein: CASSFPLSYEQYF; CDR3 DNA: TGTGCCAGCAGTTTCCCCCTCTCCTACGAGCAGTACTTC
J gene: TRBJ2-2; clone size: NA; D gene: NA; V gene: TRBV18; CDR3 protein: CASSKGNTGELFF; CDR3 DNA: TGTGCCAGCTCAAAGGGAAACACCGGGGAGCTGTTTTTT
J gene: TRBJ1-1; clone size: NA; D gene: NA; V gene: TRBV27; CDR3 protein: CASSFRQGIKNTEAFF; CDR3 DNA: TGTGCCAGCAGTTTTAGGCAGGGTATTAAGAACACTGAAGCTTTCTTT
J gene: TRBJ2-2; clone size: once; D gene: NA; V gene: TRBV6-4; CDR3 protein: CASSDGLGNTGELFF; CDR3 DNA: TGTGCCAGCAGTGATGGTCTAGGGAACACCGGGGAGCTGTTTTTT
J gene: TRBJ1-5; clone size: NA; D gene: NA; V gene: TRBV27; CDR3 protein: CASSLSEGPLHQPQHF; CDR3 DNA: TGTGCCAGCAGTTTATCGGAGGGACCATTGCATCAGCCCCAGCATTTT
J gene: TRBJ1-1; clone size: NA; D gene: TRBD1; V gene: TRBV6-4; CDR3 protein: CASRGGTGNEAFF; CDR3 DNA: TGTGCCAGCAGGGGAGGGACAGGGAATGAAGCTTTCTTT
J gene: TRBJ2-5; clone size: NA; D gene: NA; V gene: TRBV6-5; CDR3 protein: CASSMGETQYF; CDR3 DNA: TGTGCCAGCAGCATGGGGGAGACCCAGTACTTC
J gene: TRBJ1-1; clone size: few; D gene: TRBD1; V gene: TRBV4-1; CDR3 protein: CASSQDRDRGFMGTEAFF; CDR3 DNA: TGCGCCAGCAGCCAAGACCGGGACAGGGGATTTATGGGCACTGAAGCTTTCTTT
J gene: TRBJ2-6; clone size: once; D gene: NA; V gene: TRBV7-9; CDR3 protein: CASSLSRVGANVLTF; CDR3 DNA: TGTGCCAGCAGCTTATCGAGGGTTGGGGCCAACGTCCTGACTTTC
J gene: TRBJ2-1; clone size: NA; D gene: TRBD1; V gene: TRBV5-4; CDR3 protein: CASSPDPGTGNNNEQFF; CDR3 DNA: TGTGCCAGCAGCCCGGATCCGGGGACAGGGAATAACAATGAGCAGTTCTTC
J gene: TRBJ2-7; clone size: NA; D gene: NA; V gene: TRBV9; CDR3 protein: CASSGEVIMTEQYF; CDR3 DNA: TGTGCCAGCAGCGGGGAAGTCATTATGACCGAGCAGTACTTC
J gene: TRBJ2-2; clone size: NA; D gene: TRBD2; V gene: TRBV7-9; CDR3 protein: CASSNRTSANTGELFF; CDR3 DNA: TGTGCCAGCAGTAACCGGACTAGCGCAAACACCGGGGAGCTGTTTTTT
J gene: TRBJ2-7; clone size: NA; D gene: NA; V gene: TRBV5-4; CDR3 protein: CASSLNPGSYEQYF; CDR3 DNA: TGTGCCAGCAGCTTGAACCCAGGGTCCTACGAGCAGTACTTC
J gene: TRBJ2-7; clone size: NA; D gene: TRBD1; V gene: TRBV27; CDR3 protein: CASSLRTGQNYEQYF; CDR3 DNA: TGTGCCAGCAGTTTAAGGACAGGGCAGAACTACGAGCAGTACTTC
J gene: TRBJ2-1; clone size: few; D gene: TRBD2; V gene: TRBV6-1; CDR3 protein: CASSEVGGGAKNNEQFF; CDR3 DNA: TGTGCCAGCAGTGAAGTCGGCGGGGGAGCTAAGAACAATGAGCAGTTCTTC
J gene: TRBJ2-1; clone size: NA; D gene: NA; V gene: TRBV19; CDR3 protein: CASSMGGRAAAFRSYNEQFF; CDR3 DNA: TGTGCCAGTAGTATGGGTGGGCGGGCCGCCGCATTTCGCTCCTACAATGAGCAGTTCTTC
J gene: TRBJ1-1; clone size: once; D gene: NA; V gene: TRBV5-1; CDR3 protein: CASSLVSENTEAFF; CDR3 DNA: TGCGCCAGCAGCTTGGTCAGTGAGAACACTGAAGCTTTCTTT
J gene: TRBJ2-1; clone size: NA; D gene: TRBD2; V gene: TRBV19; CDR3 protein: CASKDIKRGLSYNEQFF; CDR3 DNA: TGTGCCAGTAAGGATATTAAGCGGGGCCTCTCCTACAATGAGCAGTTCTTC
J gene: TRBJ2-1; clone size: NA; D gene: NA; V gene: TRBV28; CDR3 protein: CASSLEGSSSYNEQFF; CDR3 DNA: TGTGCCAGCAGTTTAGAGGGGAGCAGCTCCTACAATGAGCAGTTCTTC
J gene: TRBJ1-1; clone size: few; D gene: NA; V gene: TRBV10-1; CDR3 protein: CASSEQGWTEAFF; CDR3 DNA: TGCGCCAGCAGTGAGCAGGGTTGGACTGAAGCTTTCTTT
J gene: TRBJ2-3; clone size: NA; D gene: NA; V gene: TRBV30; CDR3 protein: CAWSPSDTQYF; CDR3 DNA: TGTGCCTGGAGTCCATCAGATACGCAGTATTTT
J gene: TRBJ2-1; clone size: NA; D gene: TRBD2; V gene: TRBV4-2; CDR3 protein: CASSQSSGSVDEQFF; CDR3 DNA: TGTGCCAGCAGCCAGTCTAGCGGGAGTGTTGATGAGCAGTTCTTC
J gene: TRBJ2-1; clone size: NA; D gene: TRBD2; V gene: TRBV27; CDR3 protein: CASSWREGLNEQFF; CDR3 DNA: TGTGCCAGCTCATGGCGGGAGGGCCTCAATGAGCAGTTCTTC
J gene: TRBJ2-1; clone size: NA; D gene: NA; V gene: TRBV15; CDR3 protein: CATSRDTGPNEQFF; CDR3 DNA: TGTGCCACCAGCAGAGACACAGGGCCCAATGAGCAGTTCTTC
J gene: TRBJ2-7; clone size: NA; D gene: NA; V gene: TRBV7-2; CDR3 protein: CASSLARLVSSYEQYF; CDR3 DNA: TGTGCCAGCAGCTTAGCCCGACTAGTAAGCTCCTACGAGCAGTACTTC
J gene: TRBJ2-2; clone size: NA; D gene: NA; V gene: TRBV7-3; CDR3 protein: CASSLTGTSTGELFF; CDR3 DNA: TGTGCCAGCAGCTTAACCGGGACATCAACCGGGGAGCTGTTTTTT
J gene: TRBJ2-7; clone size: NA; D gene: TRBD2; V gene: TRBV30; CDR3 protein: CAWSGREGGYEQYF; CDR3 DNA: TGTGCCTGGAGTGGGCGGGAGGGAGGCTACGAGCAGTACTTC
J gene: TRBJ1-2; clone size: NA; D gene: NA; V gene: TRBV28; CDR3 protein: CASSFAREWEWGYTF; CDR3 DNA: TGTGCCAGCAGTTTTGCGAGGGAGTGGGAGTGGGGCTACACCTTC
J gene: TRBJ2-1; clone size: NA; D gene: NA; V gene: TRBV29-1; CDR3 protein: CSAVPGVTYNEQFF; CDR3 DNA: TGCAGCGCCGTACCAGGGGTAACCTACAATGAGCAGTTCTTC
J gene: TRBJ2-7; clone size: few; D gene: NA; V gene: TRBV4-1; CDR3 protein: CASSQEGRSYEQYF; CDR3 DNA: TGCGCCAGCAGCCAAGAGGGGCGGTCTTACGAGCAGTACTTC
J gene: TRBJ2-2; clone size: NA; D gene: TRBD1; V gene: TRBV7-9; CDR3 protein: CASSPGTANTGELFF; CDR3 DNA: TGTGCCAGCAGCCCCGGGACAGCCAACACCGGGGAGCTGTTTTTT
J gene: TRBJ1-5; clone size: NA; D gene: TRBD1; V gene: TRBV9; CDR3 protein: CASSGYRDRDSNQPQHF; CDR3 DNA: TGTGCCAGCAGCGGATACCGGGACAGGGATAGCAATCAGCCCCAGCATTTT
J gene: TRBJ2-1; clone size: NA; D gene: TRBD1; V gene: TRBV12-5; CDR3 protein: CASGLSTTGSYYKEQFF; CDR3 DNA: TGTGCTAGTGGTTTATCTACGACAGGGTCCTACTACAAGGAGCAGTTCTTC
J gene: TRBJ2-1; clone size: NA; D gene: TRBD2; V gene: TRBV13; CDR3 protein: CASSLVPSGRYVNEQFF; CDR3 DNA: TGTGCCAGCAGCTTAGTTCCTAGCGGGAGGTATGTCAATGAGCAGTTCTTC
J gene: TRBJ1-2; clone size: NA; D gene: NA; V gene: TRBV19; CDR3 protein: CASQGYYGYTF; CDR3 DNA: TGTGCCAGCCAGGGGTACTATGGCTACACCTTC
J gene: TRBJ2-3; clone size: once; D gene: TRBD2; V gene: TRBV13; CDR3 protein: CASSLGLAGTDTQYF; CDR3 DNA: TGTGCCAGCAGCTTAGGGCTAGCGGGAACGGATACGCAGTATTTT
J gene: TRBJ2-3; clone size: NA; D gene: NA; V gene: TRBV7-9; CDR3 protein: CASSHDRTDTQYF; CDR3 DNA: TGTGCCAGCAGCCACGACCGGACAGATACGCAGTATTTT
J gene: TRBJ1-1; clone size: NA; D gene: TRBD1; V gene: TRBV27; CDR3 protein: CASSSPGQAGVF; CDR3 DNA: TGTGCCAGCAGTTCACCGGGACAGGCCGGCGTCTTT
J gene: TRBJ2-7; clone size: NA; D gene: NA; V gene: TRBV7-7; CDR3 protein: CASSIGEAYEQYF; CDR3 DNA: TGTGCTAGCAGCATCGGGGAGGCCTACGAGCAGTACTTC
J gene: TRBJ1-4; clone size: NA; D gene: NA; V gene: TRBV28; CDR3 protein: CASTGGEKLFF; CDR3 DNA: TGTGCCAGCACTGGGGGCGAAAAACTGTTTTTT